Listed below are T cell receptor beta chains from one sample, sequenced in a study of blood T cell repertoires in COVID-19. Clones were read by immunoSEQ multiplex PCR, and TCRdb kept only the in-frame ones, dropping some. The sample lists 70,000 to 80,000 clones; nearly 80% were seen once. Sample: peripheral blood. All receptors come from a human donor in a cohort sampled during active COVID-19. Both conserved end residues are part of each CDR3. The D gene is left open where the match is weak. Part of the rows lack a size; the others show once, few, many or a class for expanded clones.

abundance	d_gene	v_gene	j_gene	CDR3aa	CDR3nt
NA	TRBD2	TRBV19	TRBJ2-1	CASSIGPKTPGLAGAPGRVYEQFF	TGTGCCAGTAGTATAGGGCCGAAAACTCCGGGACTAGCGGGAGCCCCGGGCAGAGTATATGAGCAGTTCTTC
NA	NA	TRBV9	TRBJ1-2	CASSVDQGPYGYTF	TGTGCCAGCAGCGTAGATCAGGGTCCCTATGGCTACACCTTC
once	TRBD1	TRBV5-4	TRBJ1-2	CASSPLGDRGSGYTF	TGTGCCAGCAGCCCCCTTGGGGACAGGGGGTCTGGCTACACCTTC
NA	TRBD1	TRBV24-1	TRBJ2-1	CATSDRTGKGSNEQFF	TGTGCCACCAGTGACAGGACAGGGAAGGGGAGTAATGAGCAGTTCTTC
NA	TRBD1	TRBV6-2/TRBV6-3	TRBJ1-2	CASSTGDGYGYTF	TGTGCCAGCAGTACAGGGGACGGCTATGGCTACACCTTC
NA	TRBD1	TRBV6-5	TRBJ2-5	CASRLIGQGETQYF	TGTGCCAGCAGACTGATCGGACAGGGCGAGACCCAGTACTTC
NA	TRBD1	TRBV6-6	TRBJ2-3	CASSLSGQGVRTDTQYF	TGTGCCAGCAGTCTATCGGGACAGGGGGTCCGCACAGATACGCAGTATTTT
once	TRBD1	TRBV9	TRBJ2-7	CASSAGTGEGWEQYF	TGTGCCAGCAGCGCGGGGACAGGGGAGGGCTGGGAGCAGTACTTC
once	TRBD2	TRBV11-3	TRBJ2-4	CASSVPSGSHPIAKNIQYF	TGTGCCAGCAGCGTCCCTAGCGGGAGTCATCCCATAGCCAAAAACATTCAGTACTTC
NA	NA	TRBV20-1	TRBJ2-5	CSASGKETQYF	TGCAGTGCTTCAGGGAAGGAGACCCAGTACTTC
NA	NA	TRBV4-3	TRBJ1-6	CASSRDTGRPNSPLHF	TGCGCCAGCAGCCGAGATACAGGGCGGCCTAATTCACCCCTCCACTTT
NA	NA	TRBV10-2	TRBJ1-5	CASSEWGEKDQPQHF	TGCGCCAGCAGTGAGTGGGGCGAGAAAGATCAGCCCCAGCATTTT
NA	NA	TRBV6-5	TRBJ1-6	CASTSRDGRNSPLHF	TGTGCCAGCACCTCCCGGGACGGGAGAAATTCACCCCTCCACTTT
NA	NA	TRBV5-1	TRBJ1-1	CASSLSPVNTEAFF	TGCGCCAGCAGCTTGTCCCCGGTGAACACTGAAGCTTTCTTT
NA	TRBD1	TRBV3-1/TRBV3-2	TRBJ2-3	CASSSRQGWTDTQYF	TGTGCCAGCAGCTCACGACAGGGGTGGACAGATACGCAGTATTTT
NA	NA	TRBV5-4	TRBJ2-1	CASSLGGGRNEQFF	TGTGCCAGCAGCTTGGGGGGGGGCAGAAATGAGCAGTTCTTC
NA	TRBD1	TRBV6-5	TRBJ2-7	CASSSEQGAYEQYF	TGTGCCAGCAGTAGCGAGCAGGGGGCTTACGAGCAGTACTTC
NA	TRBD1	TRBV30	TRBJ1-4	CAWGQGGYEKLFF	TGTGCCTGGGGACAGGGGGGTTATGAAAAACTGTTTTTT
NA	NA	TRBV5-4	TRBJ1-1	CASSSDTRVNTEAFF	TGTGCCAGCAGCTCGGATACCAGGGTGAACACTGAAGCTTTCTTT
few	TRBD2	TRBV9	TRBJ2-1	CASSVEGLAGNNEQFF	TGTGCCAGCAGCGTAGAGGGACTAGCGGGGAACAATGAGCAGTTCTTC
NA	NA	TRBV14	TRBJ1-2	CASSQDRGNYGYTF	TGTGCCAGCAGCCAAGATCGGGGGAACTATGGCTACACCTTC
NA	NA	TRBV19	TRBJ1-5	CASSIGGRQPQHF	TGTGCCAGTAGTATAGGGGGGCGCCAGCCCCAGCATTTT
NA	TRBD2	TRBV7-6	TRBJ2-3	CASSLKASGSSTDTQYF	TGTGCCAGCAGCTTAAAGGCTAGCGGGAGCAGCACAGATACGCAGTATTTT
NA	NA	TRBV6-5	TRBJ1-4	CASKPHATNEKLFF	TGTGCCAGCAAGCCTCACGCAACTAATGAAAAACTGTTTTTT
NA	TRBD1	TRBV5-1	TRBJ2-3	CASSFQGGGPDTQYF	TGCGCCAGCAGCTTCCAAGGGGGCGGCCCGGATACGCAGTATTTT
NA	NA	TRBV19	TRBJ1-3	CASSISEDTIYF	TGTGCCAGTAGTATCTCAGAGGACACCATATATTTT
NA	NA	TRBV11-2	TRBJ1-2	CASSLAGSRGYTF	TGTGCCAGCAGCTTAGCGGGGTCTAGGGGCTACACCTTC
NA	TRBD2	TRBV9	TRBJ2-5	CASSVHVASGSPSQETQYF	TGTGCCAGCAGCGTACATGTGGCTAGCGGGTCGCCTTCCCAAGAGACCCAGTACTTC
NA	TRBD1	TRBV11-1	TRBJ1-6	CASSYSQGANSPLHF	TGTGCCAGCAGCTACTCACAGGGGGCGAATTCACCCCTCCACTTT
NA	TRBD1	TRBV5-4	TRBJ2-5	CASSSPGQGAFETQYF	TGTGCCAGCAGCTCTCCGGGACAGGGGGCCTTCGAGACCCAGTACTTC
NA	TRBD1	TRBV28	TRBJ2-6	CASVRDRGFSGANVLTF	TGTGCCAGCGTCCGGGACAGGGGTTTCTCTGGGGCCAACGTCCTGACTTTC
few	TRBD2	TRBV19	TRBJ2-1	CASNRGGSSYNEQFF	TGTGCCAGTAATCGGGGCGGGAGCTCCTACAATGAGCAGTTCTTC
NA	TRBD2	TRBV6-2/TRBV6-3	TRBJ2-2	CASSLTSGVFGTGELFF	TGTGCCAGCAGTTTGACTAGCGGGGTCTTCGGAACCGGGGAGCTGTTTTTT
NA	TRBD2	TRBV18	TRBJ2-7	CASSPAGVGVEQYF	TGTGCCAGCTCACCGGCGGGAGTGGGGGTCGAGCAGTACTTC
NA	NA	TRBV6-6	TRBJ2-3	CASSYLRDTRTDTQYF	TGTGCCAGCAGTTACCTCCGGGACACCCGCACAGATACGCAGTATTTT
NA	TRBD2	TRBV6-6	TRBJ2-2	CASSPGGGTGELFF	TGTGCCAGCAGTCCCGGGGGGGGCACCGGGGAGCTGTTTTTT
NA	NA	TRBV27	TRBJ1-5	CASRSGQRGSNQPQHF	TGTGCCAGCAGATCTGGACAGAGAGGAAGCAATCAGCCCCAGCATTTT
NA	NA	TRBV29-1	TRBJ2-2	CSVGGGTGELFF	TGCAGCGTTGGAGGGGGCACCGGGGAGCTGTTTTTT
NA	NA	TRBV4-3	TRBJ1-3	CASSQAGTSGDWTIYF	TGCGCCAGCAGCCAAGCGGGAACCAGCGGAGACTGGACCATATATTTT
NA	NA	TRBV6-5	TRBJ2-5	CASSYRGSQETQYF	TGTGCCAGCAGTTACCGGGGATCTCAAGAGACCCAGTACTTC
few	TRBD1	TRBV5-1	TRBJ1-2	CASSGGTGEIYGYTF	TGCGCCAGCAGCGGAGGGACAGGGGAGATCTATGGCTACACCTTC
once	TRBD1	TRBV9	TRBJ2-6	CASSLGQPGANVLTF	TGTGCCAGCAGCCTGGGACAGCCCGGGGCCAACGTCCTGACTTTC
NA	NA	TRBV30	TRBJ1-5	CAWSVGVGPQHF	TGTGCCTGGAGTGTCGGGGTGGGGCCCCAGCATTTT
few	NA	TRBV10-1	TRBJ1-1	CASRRGKLNANTEAFF	TGCGCCAGCAGGAGGGGGAAGTTAAACGCGAACACTGAAGCTTTCTTT
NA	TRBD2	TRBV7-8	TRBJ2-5	CASSPDLAGGAETQYF	TGTGCCAGCAGCCCAGATCTAGCGGGGGGCGCAGAGACCCAGTACTTC
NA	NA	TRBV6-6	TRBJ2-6	CASSPLPTGSGANVLTF	TGTGCCAGCAGTCCGTTACCAACAGGGAGTGGGGCCAACGTCCTGACTTTC
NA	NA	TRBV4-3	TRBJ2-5	CASSLVSPSGRETQYF	TGCGCCAGCAGTCTCGTCTCTCCTTCAGGGAGGGAGACCCAGTACTTC
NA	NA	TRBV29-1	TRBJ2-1	CSVAGTNNNEQFF	TGCAGCGTTGCCGGGACAAATAACAATGAGCAGTTCTTC
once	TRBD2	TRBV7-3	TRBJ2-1	CASSLRGGTSSYNEQFF	TGTGCCAGCAGCTTAAGGGGCGGGACTAGCTCCTACAATGAGCAGTTCTTC
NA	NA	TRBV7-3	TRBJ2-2	CASSPGSSSTGELFF	TGTGCCAGCAGCCCAGGAAGTTCCTCCACCGGGGAGCTGTTTTTT